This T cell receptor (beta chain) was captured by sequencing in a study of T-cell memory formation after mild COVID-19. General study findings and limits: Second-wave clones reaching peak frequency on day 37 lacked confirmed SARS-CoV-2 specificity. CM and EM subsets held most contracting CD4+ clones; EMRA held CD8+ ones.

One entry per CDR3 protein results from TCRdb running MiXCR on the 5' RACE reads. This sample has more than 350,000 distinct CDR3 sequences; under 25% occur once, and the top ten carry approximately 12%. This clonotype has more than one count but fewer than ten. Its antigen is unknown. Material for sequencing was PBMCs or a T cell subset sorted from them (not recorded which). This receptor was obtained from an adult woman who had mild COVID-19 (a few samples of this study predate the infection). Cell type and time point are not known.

For the CDR3, the DNA is TGTGCCAGCAGCTTAGGAGGGACAGGGGGCTGGGAGCAGTTCTTC. Translated: CASSLGGTGGWEQFF. This chain links TRBV7-2 with TRBJ2-1, with TRBD1 matching over 12 bases. The CDR3 is 15 residues long. CDR1 and CDR2 from the germline V gene are SGHTA and FQGNSA. V was pared by 1 base and J by 10 bases, with 5 bases of the junction left unmatched.